The 3 T cell receptor beta chains given below trace back to one sample, sequenced in a study of human T cells and chemical hapten exposure. TCRdb reprocessed the RACE reads via MiXCR and lists one record per CDR3 protein. The profile shows 30,000 or so distinct CDR3 sequences, 7.4% of them singletons. As to time point: healthy volunteer bleed at 2 weeks. Unfractionated whole blood was the source from which total RNA was extracted. The sequenced material came from whole blood. All receptors derive from a human donor in good health. Some clones in this sample may be carry-over from other donors' samples.

J is TRBJ2-2 and V is TRBV5-5; D gene unclear. The germline V gene encodes CDR1 SGHKS and CDR2 YYEKEE (reference sequence). The V end was cut by 0 bases, the J end by 6 bases, with 15 bases between. This CDR3 comprises 16 residues. CDR3 in DNA: TGTGCCAGCAGCTTGGCCAACGCCCGGTGCCCCGGGGAGCTGTTTTTT. Residues: CASSLANARCPGELFF.

With respect to this clonotype: A much larger clone differs by one base, so this may be a read error. This sequence joins TRBV6-1 and TRBJ1-1, with D maybe TRBD1 (5 bases). Trimming removed 6 bases from V and 1 base from J, with 21 bases in between. Germline V lookup: CDR1 MNHNS, CDR2 SASEGT. The CDR3 is made up of 17 amino acids. The CDR3 region is CASRNAYRSGRNTEAFF. The CDR3 bases are TGTGCCAGCAGAAACGCCTACAGGTCGGGGAGGAACACTGAAGCTTTCTTT.

At least ten counts were recorded for this clonotype. The chain links TRBV6-2 or TRBV6-3 to TRBJ1-5, with a tentative D call TRBD1 (5 bases). The CDR3 is 13 residues long. V was pared by 8 bases and J by 5 bases, with 13 bases between. Germline lookup yields CDR1 MNHEY and CDR2 SVGEGT. The CDR3 bases are TGTGCCAGCCAACAGGACTCCTATCAGCCCCAGCATTTT. Protein product: CASQQDSYQPQHF.